The clone carrying this T cell receptor (beta chain) has at least ten counts. Its antigen is unidentified. The CDR3 loop spans 13 amino acids. CDR1 and CDR2 from the germline V gene are LNHDA and SQIVND (reference sequence). J gave up 2 bases and V 7 bases, and 5 bases lay outside the gene matches. Stable hyperthyroidism meant no progression to ophthalmopathy within 18 months of follow-up. Amplified TCR beta CDR3 regions were obtained using RNA transcripts as template. First-round RT-PCR employed HTBI primers, with a second-round multiplex PCR after it. TCRdb reanalysed the multiplex PCR reads using MiXCR and keeps one entry per CDR3 protein. Of 350,000 to 450,000 distinct CDR3 sequences in the sample, roughly 20% were seen once. This specimen comes from a study of Graves' ophthalmopathy and Graves' hyperthyroidism. The wider study: Sampling took place at initial diagnosis, with peripheral blood obtained before any treatment. The study, taken as a whole, reports: Most thyroid-expanded clonotypes exceeding 0.001 frequency were also found in blood.

The source of this sequence is a woman between 18 and 29 years old with stable Graves' hyperthyroidism. The sequenced material came from peripheral blood. This chain uses TRBV19 with TRBJ2-7; 7 bases are a match to TRBD2. The CDR3 DNA reads TGTGCCAGTAAAGGACTAGGAGCCTACGAGCAGTACTTC. Its protein product is CASKGLGAYEQYF.